This is a list of T cell receptor beta chains from one sample in a study of response to subunit inactivated influenza vaccine. TCRdb redid the calling of the RT-PCR reads with MiXCR, one entry per CDR3 protein. The table records about 500,000 distinct CDR3 sequences, around 13% of them present only once. Source: PBMCs from blood, taken 35 to 45 days after vaccination. The receptor set was obtained from a man aged 50-60 years who received an inactivated influenza vaccine. The CDR3 runs from the conserved cysteine through the conserved F or W. A D gene is named only where the DNA matches it firmly. Not every row has a clone size; where given, it reads once, few, many or a size class.

>few|-|TRBJ2-1|TRBV25-1
CASSEYGAAPYNEQFF
TGTGCCAGCAGTGAATATGGGGCGGCCCCCTACAATGAGCAGTTCTTC
>-|-|TRBJ2-5|TRBV6-2/TRBV6-3
CASSQPATELLRTQYF
TGTGCCAGCAGTCAACCCGCGACGGAACTCCTAAGGACCCAGTACTTC
>-|-|TRBJ2-7|TRBV4-1
CASSQVWGASYEQYF
TGCGCCAGCAGCCAAGTGTGGGGGGCATCCTACGAGCAGTACTTC
>many|-|TRBJ2-3|TRBV6-1
CASREAWTSTDTQYF
TGTGCCAGCAGGGAGGCCTGGACAAGCACAGATACGCAGTATTTT
>few|TRBD2|TRBJ2-3|TRBV6-1
CASRERGGGTDTQYF
TGTGCCAGCAGGGAGCGGGGGGGAGGCACAGATACGCAGTATTTT
>-|-|TRBJ2-5|TRBV7-2
CASSLVTQETQYF
TGTGCCAGCAGCTTAGTCACTCAAGAGACCCAGTACTTC
>-|-|TRBJ1-6|TRBV4-3
CASSQVSQANSPLHF
TGCGCCAGCAGCCAAGTTTCGCAGGCAAATTCACCCCTCCACTTT
>many|TRBD1|TRBJ1-1|TRBV10-3
CAIKAGAGGISDTEAFF
TGTGCCATCAAGGCTGGGGCAGGGGGCATTTCGGACACTGAAGCTTTCTTT
>-|-|TRBJ1-6|TRBV15
CATSARVESPLHF
TGTGCCACCAGCGCCAGGGTAGAATCACCCCTCCACTTT
>once|TRBD1|TRBJ2-4|TRBV30
CAWSTHDRGTTVAKNIQYF
TGTGCCTGGAGTACCCACGACAGGGGAACTACAGTAGCCAAAAACATTCAGTACTTC
>few|TRBD1|TRBJ1-5|TRBV30
CAWYRQGWGGNQPQHF
TGTGCCTGGTACAGACAGGGATGGGGTGGCAATCAGCCCCAGCATTTT
>many|-|TRBJ1-1|TRBV29-1
CSVDGGGHTEAFF
TGCAGCGTTGACGGTGGGGGTCACACTGAAGCTTTCTTT
>-|-|TRBJ2-7|TRBV6-1
CASSPLGPLSYEQYF
TGTGCCAGCAGTCCTCTGGGCCCCCTCTCCTACGAGCAGTACTTC
>-|-|TRBJ1-2|TRBV5-6
CASSYRTMGYTF
TGTGCCAGCAGCTACAGGACGATGGGCTACACCTTC
>many|-|TRBJ1-2|TRBV15
CATSREQGNGYTF
TGTGCCACCAGCAGAGAGCAGGGGAATGGCTACACCTTC
>few|-|TRBJ2-3|TRBV7-3
CASSLMGATDTQYF
TGTGCCAGCAGCTTAATGGGGGCCACAGATACGCAGTATTTT
>few|-|TRBJ2-3|TRBV4-3
CASSQDRTVLSTDTQYF
TGCGCCAGCAGCCAAGATAGAACAGTCCTTAGCACAGATACGCAGTATTTT
>few|TRBD1|TRBJ2-7|TRBV6-2/TRBV6-3
CASSSSGTGRVEQYF
TGTGCCAGCAGTTCCTCCGGGACAGGGCGAGTCGAGCAGTACTTC
>few|TRBD1|TRBJ2-7|TRBV7-9
CASSLVRTGDHEQYF
TGTGCCAGCAGCTTAGTCCGGACAGGGGACCACGAGCAGTACTTC
>-|TRBD2|TRBJ2-7|TRBV20-1
CSASLTSGMVYEQYF
TGCAGTGCTAGCCTCACTAGCGGGATGGTCTACGAGCAGTACTTC
>-|TRBD1|TRBJ1-1|TRBV5-1
CASSLLGRGQDTEAFF
TGCGCCAGCAGCTTGCTTGGCAGGGGGCAGGACACTGAAGCTTTCTTT
>-|-|TRBJ2-1|TRBV4-3
CASSQDSLSHNEQFF
TGCGCCAGCAGCCAAGATTCGCTTTCCCACAATGAGCAGTTCTTC
>-|TRBD2|TRBJ2-7|TRBV12-3/TRBV12-4
CASSGTSGNGRYEQHF
TGTGCCAGCAGTGGGACTAGCGGGAATGGCCGATACGAGCAGCACTTC
>-|-|TRBJ2-7|TRBV28
CASSPHYTGLQYF
TGTGCCAGCAGTCCGCATTACACCGGGTTGCAGTACTTC
>few|TRBD1|TRBJ1-1|TRBV27
CASTPRGLGTEAFF
TGTGCCAGCACACCAAGGGGGCTGGGCACTGAAGCTTTCTTT
>few|-|TRBJ2-4|TRBV6-2/TRBV6-3
CASSYSRDIQYF
TGTGCCAGCAGTTACAGCAGGGACATTCAGTACTTC